This T cell receptor beta chain came from a study of T cell changes during pregnancy in multiple sclerosis. Germline values: CDR1 MDHEN, CDR2 SYDVKM. The junction had 2 bases not matched to a gene; V was cut back by 5 bases and J by 4 bases. This CDR3 comprises 15 residues. Sequencing used immunoSEQ multiplex PCR; TCRdb keeps in-frame clones, though not all of them. The sample has 12,000 or so clones; approximately 84% are singletons. This clonotype was obtained from a female donor in good health, enrolled as a control in a pregnancy study. The sequences come from CD8+ T cells from peripheral blood mononuclear cells, collected after pregnancy. The chain links TRBV28 to TRBJ2-1, with 13 bases aligning to TRBD2. The CDR3 DNA sequence: TGTGCCAGCAGTCTGACTAGCGGGAGGTACAATGAGCAGTTCTTC. It codes for CASSLTSGRYNEQFF.